Following are 30 T cell receptor beta chains from one sample sequenced in a study of T-cell reconstitution after alpha-beta-depleted transplantation in children. TCRbeta library construction was performed incorporating unique molecular identifiers. MiXCR was run by TCRdb on the PCR reads, yielding one entry per CDR3 protein. The data show a few hundred thousand distinct CDR3 sequences, about 17% seen once. This material consisted of PBMCs from the stem cell graft donor, taken from the stem cell graft. These TCRs come from a human donor who donated a stem cell graft to a child with acute lymphoblastic leukemia.

This chain connects TRBV2 to TRBJ1-2, with D possibly TRBD1 on 5 matching bases. The CDR3 is 10 amino acids. Trimming left V 9 bases short and J 7 bases short, with 9 bases between. The germline V gene encodes CDR1 SNHLY and CDR2 FYNNEI. This CDR3 reads CASWDGGYTF. The CDR3 DNA reads as TGTGCCAGTTGGGACGGTGGCTACACCTTC.

The chain is built from TRBV20-1 and TRBJ2-2, with no clear D. Germline lookup yields CDR1 DFQATT and CDR2 SNEGSKA (reference sequence). This CDR3 region has 13 residues. Trimming removed 3 bases at V and 1 base at J, with 6 bases between. The CDR3 here is CSASLENTGELFF. Here the CDR3 DNA reads TGCAGTGCTAGTTTGGAGAACACCGGGGAGCTGTTTTTT.

The chain carries TRBV12-3 or TRBV12-4 and TRBJ2-1, with D tentatively TRBD2 (6 bases). Trimming left V 0 bases short and J 10 bases short, with 10 bases between. The CDR3 spans 13 residues. CDR3 in amino acids: CASSLAGREEQFF. Written as DNA, the CDR3 is TGTGCCAGCAGTTTAGCGGGGCGGGAAGAGCAGTTCTTC.

The chain combines TRBV12-3 or TRBV12-4 with TRBJ1-6; 7 bases agree with TRBD1. Trimming at V came to 3 bases and at J to 6 bases, leaving 5 bases not matched to a gene. The CDR3 totals 15 residues. The CDR3 DNA follows: TGTGCCAGCAGTTTTGGGGACAGAATTAATTCACCCCTCCACTTT. It encodes CASSFGDRINSPLHF.

The J gene is TRBJ1-2, the V gene TRBV9, with D tentatively TRBD1 (6 bases). The V and J ends lost 4 bases and 2 bases respectively, with 15 bases between them. The V gene's germline CDR1 is SGDLS and CDR2 YYNGEE. The CDR3 is 15 residues long. This chain's CDR3 is CASSLRSQGNYGYTF. DNA of the CDR3: TGTGCCAGCAGCCTCCGGTCACAGGGAAACTATGGCTACACCTTC.

Regarding this clonotype: A read error may produce the germline difference seen at one junction end. DNA of the CDR3: TGCTGTGCTTGGGGGGCAGGGTCTAAGAACACTGAAGCTTTCTTT. This encodes CCAWGAGSKNTEAFF. The chain recombines TRBV20-1 with TRBJ1-1, with a weak D call TRBD1 (6 bases). In germline, CDR1 is DFQATT, CDR2 SNEGSKA (reference sequence). The CDR3 has 15 amino acids.

The V call is TRBV7-2, the J call TRBJ2-1; 7 nucleotides agree with TRBD2. Looked up from germline, CDR1 is SGHTA and CDR2 is FQGNSA. The ends lost 5 bases at V and 0 bases at J; junction bases unmatched: 10. The CDR3 is 17 amino acids. The CDR3 DNA reads TGTGCCAGCAGCCCGAGGGAGGGTGAGGTCTCCTACAATGAGCAGTTCTTC. Translated: CASSPREGEVSYNEQFF. The whole variable domain, remainder taken from reference TRBV7-2 and TRBJ2-1, is GAGVSQSPSNKVTEKGKDVELRCDPISGHTALYWYRQSLGQGLEFLIYFQGNSAPDKSGLPSDRFSAERTGGSVSTLTIQRTQQEDSAVYLCASSPREGEVSYNEQFFGPGTRLTVL.

The chain links TRBV5-1 to TRBJ2-1; D is possibly TRBD1 or TRBD2 (5 bases each). The CDR3 spans 15 residues. V was trimmed by 4 bases and J by 6 bases, leaving 17 bases between them. The germline gives CDR1 SGHRS, CDR2 YFSETQ. Here the CDR3 DNA reads TGCGCCAGCAGCCCGTACGGGGCTGTCGTCAATGAGCAGTTCTTC. Amino acid sequence: CASSPYGAVVNEQFF.

This clonotype was observed a few times. The chain uses TRBV5-1 and TRBJ1-1; 9 nucleotides match TRBD1. Germline V gene data show CDR1 as SGHRS and CDR2 as YFSETQ. CDR3 length equals 17 residues. V shed 1 base, J shed 3 bases, and the junction held 10 bases outside the gene matches. CDR3 loop: CASSLPRGQGIDTEAFF. CDR3 in DNA: TGCGCCAGCAGCTTGCCGCGGGGACAGGGAATAGACACTGAAGCTTTCTTT.

This sequence joins TRBV6-1 and TRBJ2-1; D gene ambiguous. This CDR3 has 16 residues. Between the trimmed V and J ends, which lost 5 bases and 4 bases, there was a span of 18 bases. Looked up from germline, CDR1 is MNHNS and CDR2 is SASEGT. In DNA form, the CDR3 reads TGTGCCAGCAGTCAAAACCAACTGTCTTCTTACAATGAGCAGTTCTTC. Translating gives CASSQNQLSSYNEQFF.

The sample holds many counts of this clonotype. V usage is TRBV3-1 and J usage is TRBJ2-7; D may be TRBD2 (6 bases). Trimming shortened V by 0 bases and J by 6 bases, and 15 bases separated the two germline ends. This CDR3 is 15 amino acids long. Germline values: CDR1 LGHDT, CDR2 YNNKEL (reference sequence). CDR3 DNA sequence: TGTGCCAGCAGCCAAGATCCCTCCGGGAGAGGCGAGCAGTACTTC. Protein product: CASSQDPSGRGEQYF.

The genes are TRBV19 and TRBJ2-5; D is unclear. Trimming stripped 7 bases from V and 1 base from J, with 10 bases between. Looked up from germline, CDR1 is LNHDA and CDR2 is SQIVND (reference sequence). CDR3 length equals 13 residues. The CDR3 spells CASTERFQETQYF. CDR3 DNA sequence: TGTGCCAGTACTGAGCGATTCCAAGAGACCCAGTACTTC.

The V gene is TRBV15, the J gene TRBJ2-7; 7 bases map to TRBD2. J gave up 4 bases and V 6 bases, and 6 bases lay outside the gene matches. The CDR3 is made up of 13 amino acids. From germline, CDR1 is LNHNV and CDR2 YYDKDF (reference sequence). CDR3 sequence (DNA): TGTGCCACCAGGGGAGGGAACTTTTACGAGCAGTACTTC. The encoded protein is CATRGGNFYEQYF.

The sample holds a few counts of this clonotype. The V gene is TRBV5-4, the J gene TRBJ2-3, with TRBD2 as a possible D gene (5 bases). The length of the CDR3 is 15 residues. Germline loops: CDR1 SGHNT, CDR2 YYREEE (reference sequence). Between the trimmed V and J ends, which lost 4 bases and 5 bases, there was a span of 17 bases. CDR3: CASSLDLRAGDTQYF. The CDR3 DNA sequence: TGTGCCAGCAGCCTCGACCTGAGGGCGGGAGATACGCAGTATTTT.

This clonotype turned up a few times. This chain links TRBV7-9 with TRBJ1-1; possibly TRBD1 for D (5 bases). Deletions cut 3 bases from V and 4 bases from J, with 12 bases between. CDR1 is SEHNR, CDR2 FQNEAQ, per germline (reference sequence). CDR3 length equals 14 residues. CDR3 in amino acids: CASSFDSWFTEAFF. CDR3 DNA: TGTGCCAGCAGCTTCGACAGTTGGTTCACTGAAGCTTTCTTT.

The chain uses TRBV5-1 and TRBJ2-3; 13 bases agree with TRBD2. With V trimmed by 0 bases and J by 3 bases, 4 bases remained unmatched. Germline CDR1 is SGHRS and CDR2 is YFSETQ. This CDR3 is built from 17 residues. The CDR3 sequence: CASSLAGLAGETDTQYF. The CDR3 DNA reads TGCGCCAGCAGCTTGGCCGGACTAGCGGGAGAGACAGATACGCAGTATTTT.

This clonotype was seen a handful of times. The V gene is TRBV30, the J gene TRBJ1-2; D remains unclear. Deletions cut 3 bases from V and 5 bases from J, with 13 bases between. The CDR3 sequence is 13 residues long. CDR1 and CDR2 from the germline V gene are GTSNPN and SVGIG (reference sequence). This CDR3 is CAWSSGSQYGYTF. In DNA form, the CDR3 reads TGTGCCTGGAGCTCCGGGTCCCAATATGGCTACACCTTC. The full variable domain, with the rest looked up from reference TRBV30 and TRBJ1-2, is SQTIHQWPATLVQPVGSPLSLECTVEGTSNPNLYWYRQAAGRGLQLLFYSVGIGQISSEVPQNLSASRPQDRQFILSSKKLLLSDSGFYLCAWSSGSQYGYTFGSGTRLTVV.

This clonotype was seen more than once but under ten times. The rearrangement uses TRBV18 and TRBJ2-7, with 9 bases aligning to TRBD2. CDR3 length: 15 residues. J lost 4 bases, V lost 5 bases, and 9 bases had no gene match. CDR1 is KGHSH, CDR2 LQKENI, per germline. CDR3 loop: CASSSLAGEPYEQYF. The CDR3 bases are TGTGCCAGCTCATCCTTAGCGGGAGAGCCGTACGAGCAGTACTTC. The full variable domain, its missing parts supplied by reference TRBV18 and TRBJ2-7, is NAGVMQNPRHLVRRRGQEARLRCSPMKGHSHVYWYRQLPEEGLKFMVYLQKENIIDESGMPKERFSAEFPKEGPSILRIQQVVRGDSAAYFCASSSLAGEPYEQYFGPGTRLTVT.

This clonotype was found a few times. CDR3 residues: CASSLVSGSIPYNEQFF. Here the CDR3 DNA reads TGTGCCAGCAGCTTAGTGAGCGGGAGTATCCCCTACAATGAGCAGTTCTTC. J is TRBJ2-1 and V is TRBV11-2; 8 positions agree with TRBD2. The V segment lost 1 base and the J segment 2 bases; nucleotides outside the gene matches: 7. Germline V lookup: CDR1 SGHAT, CDR2 FQNNGV. The CDR3 has 17 residues.

This clonotype was seen a few times. The chain has TRBV12-3 or TRBV12-4 and TRBJ2-3; 9 bases fit TRBD2. The CDR3 is 17 residues long. V was pared by 2 bases and J by 0 bases, with 6 bases of the junction left unmatched. The CDR3: CASSLRPSGASTDTQYF. CDR3 DNA: TGTGCCAGCAGTTTAAGGCCTAGCGGGGCTAGCACAGATACGCAGTATTTT.

This chain uses TRBV12-3 or TRBV12-4 with TRBJ2-2, with a tentative D call TRBD1 (6 bases). There are 14 residues in the CDR3. V was trimmed by 3 bases and J by 7 bases, leaving 12 bases between them. The CDR3 bases are TGTGCCAGCAGTTTCCAGGGGTCGGGCGGGGAGCTGTTTTTT. Amino acids: CASSFQGSGGELFF.

Many counts were recorded for this clonotype. The chain joins TRBV2 to TRBJ2-5; D gene uncertain. Germline V gene sequence: CDR1 SNHLY, CDR2 FYNNEI. The CDR3 spans 11 residues. V was pared by 10 bases and J by 5 bases, with 11 bases between. The CDR3 bases are TGTGCCACCATTATAGGGGAGACCCAGTACTTC. This encodes CATIIGETQYF.

This clonotype occurred a few times. The gene calls are TRBV7-2 and TRBJ2-7; no reliable D call. The CDR3 spans 14 residues. The germline V gene has CDR1 SGHTA and CDR2 FQGNSA. Trimming cost V 4 bases and J 2 bases, with 12 bases left between them. The CDR3 nucleotides read TGTGCCAGCAGCTCGCCAAAACGTCCCTACGAGCAGTACTTC. Translated, it gives CASSSPKRPYEQYF. The whole variable domain, remainder taken from reference TRBV7-2 and TRBJ2-7, is GAGVSQSPSNKVTEKGKDVELRCDPISGHTALYWYRQSLGQGLEFLIYFQGNSAPDKSGLPSDRFSAERTGGSVSTLTIQRTQQEDSAVYLCASSSPKRPYEQYFGPGTRLTVT.

The chain has TRBV29-1 and TRBJ1-4; 8 bases fit TRBD1. V dropped 6 bases and J dropped 7; count of bases not matched to a gene: 10. This CDR3 is 14 amino acids long. The germline gives CDR1 SQVTM, CDR2 ANQGSEA. CDR3 region: CSVRQGPPSEKLFF. CDR3 sequence (DNA): TGCAGCGTGCGACAGGGGCCCCCGTCTGAAAAACTGTTTTTT.

Remarks on this clonotype: One end of the junction does not line up with germline, which may come from a read error. The chain joins TRBV11-2 to TRBJ2-1; D possibly corresponds to TRBD2 (5 bases). Germline CDR1 and CDR2: SGHAT and FQNNGV. The CDR3 has 14 residues. The CDR3 DNA sequence: TGTGCCAGCAGCTTATGGCGGGCTGCCGGTGAGCACTTCTTC. This encodes CASSLWRAAGEHFF. The whole variable domain, filled in from reference TRBV11-2 and TRBJ2-1, reads EAGVAQSPRYKIIEKRQSVAFWCNPISGHATLYWYQQILGQGPKLLIQFQNNGVVDDSQLPKDRFSAERLKGVDSTLKIQPAKLEDSAVYLCASSLWRAAGEHFFGPGTRLTVL.

This sequence joins TRBV5-6 and TRBJ2-7, with D perhaps matching TRBD1 or TRBD2 (5 bases each). There are 14 residues in the CDR3. CDR1 SGHDT and CDR2 YYEEEE come from the germline V gene. Between the trimmed V and J ends, which lost 1 base and 2 bases, there was a span of 10 bases. Here the CDR3 reads CASSLSGSTYEQYF. The CDR3 coding sequence is TGTGCCAGCAGCTTGTCAGGGAGCACCTACGAGCAGTACTTC.

This chain connects TRBV6-2 or TRBV6-3 to TRBJ1-1; D gene unclear. V was shortened by 0 bases and J by 0 bases, with 11 bases between the two germline ends. Germline values: CDR1 MNHEY, CDR2 SVGEGT. This CDR3 spans 16 amino acids. CDR3: CASSYSAETMNTEAFF. The CDR3 nucleotides read TGTGCCAGCAGTTACTCGGCAGAGACCATGAACACTGAAGCTTTCTTT.

There are many counts of this clonotype. The gene calls are TRBV12-3 or TRBV12-4 and TRBJ2-1; D unresolved. Trimming removed 6 bases from V and 0 bases from J, with 9 bases in between. The CDR3 covers 14 residues. CDR3 protein: CASRLLSSYNEQFF. The DNA of the CDR3 is TGTGCCAGCAGGTTATTAAGCTCCTACAATGAGCAGTTCTTC.

This clonotype was found a few times. The gene calls are TRBV5-5 and TRBJ1-6, with a tentative D call TRBD1 (6 bases). V was trimmed by 4 bases and J by 3 bases, leaving 11 bases between them. The CDR3 totals 15 residues. Germline V gene sequence: CDR1 SGHKS, CDR2 YYEKEE (reference sequence). This CDR3 is CASSKTGLYNSPLHF. CDR3 coding DNA: TGTGCCAGCAGCAAAACAGGGCTCTATAATTCACCCCTCCACTTT.

This clonotype was picked up many times. J is TRBJ2-1 and V is TRBV29-1, with D perhaps being TRBD1 or TRBD2 (6 bases each). The CDR3 has 17 residues. Germline V gene lookup returns CDR1 SQVTM and CDR2 ANQGSEA. V was clipped by 4 bases and J by 0 bases, with 19 bases between them. CDR3 protein: CSVGPAPEGVSYNEQFF. DNA for the CDR3: TGCAGCGTTGGCCCGGCCCCGGAGGGGGTCTCCTACAATGAGCAGTTCTTC.